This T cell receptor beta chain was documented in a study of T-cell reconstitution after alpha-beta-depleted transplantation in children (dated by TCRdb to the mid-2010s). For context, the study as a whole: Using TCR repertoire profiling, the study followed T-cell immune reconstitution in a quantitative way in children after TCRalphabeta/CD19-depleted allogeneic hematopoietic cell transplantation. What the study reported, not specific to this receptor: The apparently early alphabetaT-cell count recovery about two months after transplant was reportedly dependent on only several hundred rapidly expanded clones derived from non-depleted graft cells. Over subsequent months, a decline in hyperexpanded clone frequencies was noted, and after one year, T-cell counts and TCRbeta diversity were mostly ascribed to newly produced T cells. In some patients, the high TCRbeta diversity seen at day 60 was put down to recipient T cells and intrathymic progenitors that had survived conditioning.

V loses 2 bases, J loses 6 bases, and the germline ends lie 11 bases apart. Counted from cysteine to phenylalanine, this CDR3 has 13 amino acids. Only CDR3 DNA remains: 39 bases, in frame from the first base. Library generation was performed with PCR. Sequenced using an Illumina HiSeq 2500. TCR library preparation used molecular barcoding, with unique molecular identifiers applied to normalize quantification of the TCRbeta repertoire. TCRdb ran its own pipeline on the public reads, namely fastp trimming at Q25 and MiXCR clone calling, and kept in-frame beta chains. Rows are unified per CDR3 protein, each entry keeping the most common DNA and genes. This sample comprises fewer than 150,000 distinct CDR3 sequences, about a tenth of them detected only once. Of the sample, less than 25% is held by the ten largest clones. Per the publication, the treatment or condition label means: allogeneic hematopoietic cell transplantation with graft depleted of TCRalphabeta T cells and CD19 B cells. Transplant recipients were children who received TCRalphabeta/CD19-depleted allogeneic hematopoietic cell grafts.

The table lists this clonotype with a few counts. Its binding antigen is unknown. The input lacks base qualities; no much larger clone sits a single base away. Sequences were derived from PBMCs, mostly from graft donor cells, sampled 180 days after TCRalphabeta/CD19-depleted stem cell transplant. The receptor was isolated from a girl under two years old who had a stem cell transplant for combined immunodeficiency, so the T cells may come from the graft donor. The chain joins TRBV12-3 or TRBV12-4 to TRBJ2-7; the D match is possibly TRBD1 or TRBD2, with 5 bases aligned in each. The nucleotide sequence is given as TGTGCCAGCAGTTTAATGGGACGCTTCGAGCAGTACTTC. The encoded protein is CASSLMGRFEQYF.